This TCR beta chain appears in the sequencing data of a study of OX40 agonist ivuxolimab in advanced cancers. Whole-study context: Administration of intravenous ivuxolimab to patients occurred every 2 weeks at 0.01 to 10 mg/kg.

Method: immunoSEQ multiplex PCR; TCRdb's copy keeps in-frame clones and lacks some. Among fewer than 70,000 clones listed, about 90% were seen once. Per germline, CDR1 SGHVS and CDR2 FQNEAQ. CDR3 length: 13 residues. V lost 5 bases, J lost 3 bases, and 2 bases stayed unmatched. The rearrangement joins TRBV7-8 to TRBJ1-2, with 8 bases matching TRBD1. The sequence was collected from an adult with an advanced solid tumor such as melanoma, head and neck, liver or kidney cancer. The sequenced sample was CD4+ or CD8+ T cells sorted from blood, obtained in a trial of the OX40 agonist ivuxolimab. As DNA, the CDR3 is TGTGCCAGCAGCATGGACAGGGACTATGGCTACACCTTC. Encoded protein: CASSMDRDYGYTF.